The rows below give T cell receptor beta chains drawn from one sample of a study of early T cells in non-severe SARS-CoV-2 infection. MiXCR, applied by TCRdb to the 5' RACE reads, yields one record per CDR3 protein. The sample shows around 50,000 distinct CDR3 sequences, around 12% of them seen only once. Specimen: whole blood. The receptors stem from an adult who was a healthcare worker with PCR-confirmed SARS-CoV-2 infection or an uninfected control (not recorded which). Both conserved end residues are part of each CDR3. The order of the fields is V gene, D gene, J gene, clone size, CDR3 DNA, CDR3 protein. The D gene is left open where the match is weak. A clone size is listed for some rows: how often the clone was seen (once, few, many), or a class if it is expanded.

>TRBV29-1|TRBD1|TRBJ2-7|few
TGCAGCGTGATGACAGGGATAAATTACGAGCAGTACTTC
CSVMTGINYEQYF
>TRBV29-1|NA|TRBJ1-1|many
TGCAGCGTTGAAGGGACACCCTGGTCCATGAACACTGAAGCTTTCTTT
CSVEGTPWSMNTEAFF
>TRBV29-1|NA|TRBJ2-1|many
TGCAGCGTTGAAACGGACCCCACGGCCGATGAGCAGTTCTTC
CSVETDPTADEQFF
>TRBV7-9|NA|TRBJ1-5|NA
TGTGCCAGCAGCTTAGTGAGGGGATACGGAGGAAAAAATCAGCCCCAGCATTTT
CASSLVRGYGGKNQPQHF
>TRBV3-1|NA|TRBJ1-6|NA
TGTGCCAGCAGTCGTCGCTCCTTTAATTCACCCCTCCACTTT
CASSRRSFNSPLHF
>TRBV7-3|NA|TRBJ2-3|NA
TGTGCCAGCAGCCTACGTGGGGGGCTCGATACGCAGTATTTT
CASSLRGGLDTQYF
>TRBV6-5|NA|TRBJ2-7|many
TGTGCCAGCAGTTCCTATCGCGGAGGCTCCTACGAGCAGTACTTC
CASSSYRGGSYEQYF
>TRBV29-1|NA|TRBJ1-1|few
TGCAGCGTTAAGGGGAGCACTGAAGCTTTCTTT
CSVKGSTEAFF
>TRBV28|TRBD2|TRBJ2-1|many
TGTGCCAGCAGTACCCCGCCCTCGGGACTAGCGGGGGGCCCTACTAGGGAGCAGTTCTTC
CASSTPPSGLAGGPTREQFF
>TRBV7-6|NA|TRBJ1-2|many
TGTGCCAGCAGCTTAGCAGCCGGACGGACTAACTATGGCTACACCTTC
CASSLAAGRTNYGYTF
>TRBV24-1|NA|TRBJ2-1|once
TGTGCCACCAGTGCCGACAGGACCTACAATGAGCAGTTCTTC
CATSADRTYNEQFF
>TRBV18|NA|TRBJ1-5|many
TGTGCCAGCTCACCACTCGGGGGGCGCGGGGATCAGCCCCAGCATTTT
CASSPLGGRGDQPQHF
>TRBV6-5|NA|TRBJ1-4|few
TGTGCCAGCAGCCTCGAAGGCTCTAATGAAAAACTGTTTTTT
CASSLEGSNEKLFF
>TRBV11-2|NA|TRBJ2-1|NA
TGTGCCAGCACCGATTACAATGAGCAGTTCTTC
CASTDYNEQFF
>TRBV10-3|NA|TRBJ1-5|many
TGTGCCATCAGTGACGAGGGGGATGGTCAGCCCCAGCATTTT
CAISDEGDGQPQHF
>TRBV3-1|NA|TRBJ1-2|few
TGTGCCAGCAGCCAAGGATGGAGTAGGGGTGGCTACACCTTC
CASSQGWSRGGYTF
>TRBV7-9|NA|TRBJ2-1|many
TGTGCCAGCAGCTTTCGCGGGGCCCCCAGGGTGGATGAGCAGTTCTTC
CASSFRGAPRVDEQFF
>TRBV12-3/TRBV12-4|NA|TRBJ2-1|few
TGTGCCAGCAGTCTACGACGCGTCAATGAGCAGTTCTTC
CASSLRRVNEQFF
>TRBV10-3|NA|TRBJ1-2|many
TGTGCCATCAGTGAACGAGTTAACTATGGCTACACCTTC
CAISERVNYGYTF
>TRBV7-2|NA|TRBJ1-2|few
TGTGCCAGCAGCCCGACCGGGCAGTATGGCTACACCTTC
CASSPTGQYGYTF
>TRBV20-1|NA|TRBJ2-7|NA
TGCAGTGCTTGGGGGCCGGGGAACTACGAGCAGTACTTC
CSAWGPGNYEQYF
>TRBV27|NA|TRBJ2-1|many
TGTGCCAGCAGTTTAGTCGGGACCATTAATGAGCAGTTCTTC
CASSLVGTINEQFF
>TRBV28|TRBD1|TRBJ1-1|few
TGTGCCAGCAGTCCAGCCAGGGGGCGCGTGAACACTGAAGCTTTCTTT
CASSPARGRVNTEAFF
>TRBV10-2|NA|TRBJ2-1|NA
TGCGCCAGCACCGAGGGGTACAATGAGCAGTTCTTC
CASTEGYNEQFF
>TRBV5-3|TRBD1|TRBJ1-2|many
TGTGCCAGAAGCTTTGTGGGGGACAGGTCCAGCGATGGCTACACCTTC
CARSFVGDRSSDGYTF
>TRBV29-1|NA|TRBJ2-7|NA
TGCAGCGTTGCGAAAGGTCCCTACGAGCAGTACTTC
CSVAKGPYEQYF
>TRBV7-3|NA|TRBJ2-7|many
TGTGCCAGCAGCTTAAATCCAGGGAGCTCCTACGAGCAGTACTTC
CASSLNPGSSYEQYF
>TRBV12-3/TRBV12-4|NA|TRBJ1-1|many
TGTGCCAGCAGTTTAAAAGGGCAGGGGCGGTTCTTT
CASSLKGQGRFF
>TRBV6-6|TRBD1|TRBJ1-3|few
TGTGCCAGCAGCTACGGGACAGGGTATGGAAACACCATATATTTT
CASSYGTGYGNTIYF
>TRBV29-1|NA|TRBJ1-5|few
TGCAGCGCCGCCAATCAAGGAACCCAGCATTTT
CSAANQGTQHF
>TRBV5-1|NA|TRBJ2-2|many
TGCGCCAGCAGCGTATCGGTCACCGGGGAGCTGTTTTTT
CASSVSVTGELFF
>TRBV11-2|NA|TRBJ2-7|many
TGTGCCAGCAGGCCGGGACAGAGGGGGGGGAGCGGCGAGCAGTACTTC
CASRPGQRGGSGEQYF
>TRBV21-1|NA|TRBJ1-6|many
TGTGCCAGCAGCCCGAATTCACCCCTCCACTTT
CASSPNSPLHF
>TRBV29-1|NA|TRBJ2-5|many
TGCAGCGTTGAATCGAGAGGGCAGGTCCGGACCCAGTACTTC
CSVESRGQVRTQYF
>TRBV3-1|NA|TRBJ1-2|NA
TGTGCCAGCAGCCAAGAGTACGGCATACGCTACACCTTC
CASSQEYGIRYTF
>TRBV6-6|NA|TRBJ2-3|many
TGTGCCAGCAATAACCGGGAGCTTGGCGCCACAGATACGCAGTATTTT
CASNNRELGATDTQYF
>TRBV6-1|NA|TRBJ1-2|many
TGTGCCAGCAGCTCCAGCTGGCAATGGCCCTATGGCTACACCTTC
CASSSSWQWPYGYTF
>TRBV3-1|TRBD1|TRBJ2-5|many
TGTGCCAGCAGGTGGACAGGTAGAGAGACCCAGTACTTC
CASRWTGRETQYF
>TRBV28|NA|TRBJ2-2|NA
TGTGCCAGCCGTGAGTCCACCGGGGAGCTGTTTTTT
CASRESTGELFF
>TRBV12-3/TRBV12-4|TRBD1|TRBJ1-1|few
TGTGCCAGCAGTTCTCCCGACAGGGTGCTTACTGAAGCTTTCTTT
CASSSPDRVLTEAFF
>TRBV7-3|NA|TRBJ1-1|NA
TGTGCCAGCAGCTCACCCGGGGAGAGGACTGAAGCTTTCTTT
CASSSPGERTEAFF
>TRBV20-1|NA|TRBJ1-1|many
TGCAGTGCTAGCGAAAATGAAGCTTTCTTT
CSASENEAFF
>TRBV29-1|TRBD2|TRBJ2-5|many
TGCAGCGGGGGGGGGTCTTTCCAAGAGACCCAGTACTTC
CSGGGSFQETQYF
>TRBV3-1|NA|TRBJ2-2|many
TGTGCCAGCAGTCTGACTAGGGATGGGGAGCTGTTTTTT
CASSLTRDGELFF
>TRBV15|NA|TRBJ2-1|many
TGTGCCACCAGCAGAGATCCCCCCAATGAGCAGTTCTTC
CATSRDPPNEQFF
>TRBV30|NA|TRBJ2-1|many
TGTGCCTGGAGTGGACTGACCCCCCCCAATGAGCAGTTCTTC
CAWSGLTPPNEQFF
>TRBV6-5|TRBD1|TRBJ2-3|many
TGTGCCAGCAGATCCATACAGGGGGCGATTACTAGCACAGATACGCAGTATTTT
CASRSIQGAITSTDTQYF
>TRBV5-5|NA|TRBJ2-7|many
TGTGCCAGCAGCTTGGAAGGAGGGAACTCCTACGAGCAGTACTTC
CASSLEGGNSYEQYF
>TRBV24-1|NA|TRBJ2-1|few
TGTGCCACCACAGGAGGCGGTGAGCAGTTCTTC
CATTGGGEQFF
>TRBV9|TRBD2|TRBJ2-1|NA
TGTGCCAGCAGCGTGTGGACTAGTTCTTCGAATGAGCAGTTCTTC
CASSVWTSSSNEQFF
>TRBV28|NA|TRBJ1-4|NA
TGTGCCAGCAGTGGGAAGGATGCAACTAATGAAAAACTGTTTTTT
CASSGKDATNEKLFF
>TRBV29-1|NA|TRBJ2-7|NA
TGCAGCGTTGTAGGACAGACCTACGAGCAGTACTTC
CSVVGQTYEQYF
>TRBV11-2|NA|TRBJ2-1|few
TGTGCCAGCAGCTTAGGTCTTGACCAAGCCTACAATGAGCAGTTCTTC
CASSLGLDQAYNEQFF